This TCR beta chain is drawn from a study of blood T cell repertoires in COVID-19. Study background: Samples taken during acute and convalescent COVID-19 were collected in the United States, Italy and Spain. PBMCs, B-cell-depleted T cells, or T cells were the source of the cDNA or gDNA that made up the material.

Authors' data handling: Using reference gene primer amplification, nucleated cell counts were estimated. Profiled with immunoSEQ multiplex PCR; TCRdb holds only in-frame clones, not every one. V and J calls and clone size are those listed in that table; D and trimming were worked out from the DNA. Here the sample spans about 46,000 clones, around nine tenths being singletons. This CDR3 is 14 amino acids long. The ends were cut back, 5 bases at V and 6 bases at J, with 15 bases in the middle. From germline, CDR1 is MDHEN and CDR2 SYDVKM. Sequencing input: peripheral blood. The V call is TRBV28, the J call TRBJ2-3; D may be TRBD1 (6 bases). The clonotype was recovered from a man aged 60 to 75 with active or convalescent COVID-19. CDR3 in amino acids: CASSPRTVVDTQYF. The CDR3 DNA reads as TGTGCCAGCAGTCCCCGGACAGTCGTGGATACGCAGTATTTT. Based on the CDR3 plus reference TRBV28 and TRBJ2-3, the full variable domain is DVKVTQSSRYLVKRTGEKVFLECVQDMDHENMFWYRQDPGLGLRLIYFSYDVKMKEKGDIPEGYSVSREKKERFSLILESASTNQTSMYLCASSPRTVVDTQYFGPGTRLTVL.